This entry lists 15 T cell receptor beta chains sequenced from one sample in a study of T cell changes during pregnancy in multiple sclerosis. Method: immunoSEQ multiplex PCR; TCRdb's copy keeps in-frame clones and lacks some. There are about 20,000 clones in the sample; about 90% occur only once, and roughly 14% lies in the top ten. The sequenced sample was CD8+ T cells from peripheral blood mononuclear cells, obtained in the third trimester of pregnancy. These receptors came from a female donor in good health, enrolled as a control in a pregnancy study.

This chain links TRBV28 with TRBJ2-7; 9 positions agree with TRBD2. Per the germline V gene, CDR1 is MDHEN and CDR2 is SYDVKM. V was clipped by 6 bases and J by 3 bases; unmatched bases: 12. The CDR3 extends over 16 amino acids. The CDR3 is CASSRKGASGIYEQYF. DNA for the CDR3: TGTGCCAGCAGCCGGAAGGGGGCTAGCGGGATCTACGAGCAGTACTTC.

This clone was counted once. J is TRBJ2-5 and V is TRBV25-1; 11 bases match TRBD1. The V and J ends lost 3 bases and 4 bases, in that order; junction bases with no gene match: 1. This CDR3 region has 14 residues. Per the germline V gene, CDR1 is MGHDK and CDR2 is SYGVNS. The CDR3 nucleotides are TGTGCCAGCAGTGAGGACAGGGGGCGAGAGACCCAGTACTTC. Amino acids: CASSEDRGRETQYF.

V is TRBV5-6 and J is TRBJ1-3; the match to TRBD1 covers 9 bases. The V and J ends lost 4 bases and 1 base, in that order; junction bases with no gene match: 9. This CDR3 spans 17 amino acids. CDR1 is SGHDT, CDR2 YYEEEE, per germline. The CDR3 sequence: CASSPGTGIPSGNTIYF. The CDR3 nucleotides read TGTGCCAGCAGCCCCGGGACAGGGATTCCGTCTGGAAACACCATATATTTT.

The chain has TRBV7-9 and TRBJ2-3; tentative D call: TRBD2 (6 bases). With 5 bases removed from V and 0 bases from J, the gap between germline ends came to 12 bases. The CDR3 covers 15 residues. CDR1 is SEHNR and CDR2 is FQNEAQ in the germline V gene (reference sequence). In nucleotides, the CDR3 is TGTGCCAGCAGCCCCCCGGGGGTAAGCACAGATACGCAGTATTTT. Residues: CASSPPGVSTDTQYF. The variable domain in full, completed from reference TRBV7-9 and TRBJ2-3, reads DTGVSQNPRHKITKRGQNVTFRCDPISEHNRLYWYRQTLGQGPEFLTYFQNEAQLEKSRLLSDRFSAERPKGSFSTLEIQRTEQGDSAMYLCASSPPGVSTDTQYFGPGTRLTVL.

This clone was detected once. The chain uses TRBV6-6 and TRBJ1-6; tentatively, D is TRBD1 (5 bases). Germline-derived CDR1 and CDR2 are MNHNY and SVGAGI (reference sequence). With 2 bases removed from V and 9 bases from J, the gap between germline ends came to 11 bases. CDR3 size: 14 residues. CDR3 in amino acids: CASSYDSEASPLHF. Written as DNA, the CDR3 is TGTGCCAGCAGTTACGACAGTGAGGCTTCACCCCTCCACTTT.

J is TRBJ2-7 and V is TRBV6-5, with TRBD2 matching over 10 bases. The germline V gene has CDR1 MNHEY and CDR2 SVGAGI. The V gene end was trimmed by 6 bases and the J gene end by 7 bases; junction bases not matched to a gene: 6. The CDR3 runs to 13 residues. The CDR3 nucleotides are TGTGCCAGCAGCCTAGCGGGAGTGGGGGAGCAGTACTTC. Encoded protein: CASSLAGVGEQYF.

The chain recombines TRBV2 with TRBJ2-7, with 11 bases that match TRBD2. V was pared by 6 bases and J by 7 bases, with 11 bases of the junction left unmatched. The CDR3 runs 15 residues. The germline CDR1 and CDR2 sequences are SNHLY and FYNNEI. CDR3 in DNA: TGTGCCAGCAGGGGGACTAGCGGAGCCGGTCAGGAGCAGTACTTC. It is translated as CASRGTSGAGQEQYF.

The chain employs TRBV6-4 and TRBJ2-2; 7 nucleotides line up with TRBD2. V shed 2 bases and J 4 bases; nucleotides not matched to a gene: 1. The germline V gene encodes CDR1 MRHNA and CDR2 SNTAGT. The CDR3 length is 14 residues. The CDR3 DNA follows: TGTGCCAGCAGTGACGGGAGGGCCACCGGGGAGCTGTTTTTT. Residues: CASSDGRATGELFF.

The CDR3 here is CASSYDPSSYNEQFF. The CDR3 DNA reads as TGTGCCAGCAGTTACGATCCGAGCTCCTACAATGAGCAGTTCTTC. The chain couples TRBV6-6 to TRBJ2-1; D is ambiguous. V was trimmed by 2 bases and J by 0 bases, leaving 8 bases between them. This CDR3 region has 15 residues. The germline V gene has CDR1 MNHNY and CDR2 SVGAGI (reference sequence).

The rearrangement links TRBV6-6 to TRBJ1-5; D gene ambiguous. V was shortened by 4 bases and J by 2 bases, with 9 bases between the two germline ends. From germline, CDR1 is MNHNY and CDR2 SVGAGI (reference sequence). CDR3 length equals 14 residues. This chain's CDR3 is CASSLETGNQPQHF. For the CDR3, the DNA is TGTGCCAGCAGTTTGGAAACAGGCAATCAGCCCCAGCATTTT.

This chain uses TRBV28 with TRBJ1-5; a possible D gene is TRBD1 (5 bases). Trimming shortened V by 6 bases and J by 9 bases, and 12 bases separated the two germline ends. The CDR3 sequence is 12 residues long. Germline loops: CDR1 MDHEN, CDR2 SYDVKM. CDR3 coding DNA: TGTGCCAGCAGCCCTAGGGGCAGGCCCCAGCATTTT. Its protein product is CASSPRGRPQHF.

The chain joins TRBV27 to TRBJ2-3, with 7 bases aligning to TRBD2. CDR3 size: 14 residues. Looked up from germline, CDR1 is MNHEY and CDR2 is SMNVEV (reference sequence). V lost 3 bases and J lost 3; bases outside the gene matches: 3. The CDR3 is CASSFLAVTDTQYF. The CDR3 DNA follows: TGTGCCAGCAGTTTTCTAGCGGTGACAGATACGCAGTATTTT.

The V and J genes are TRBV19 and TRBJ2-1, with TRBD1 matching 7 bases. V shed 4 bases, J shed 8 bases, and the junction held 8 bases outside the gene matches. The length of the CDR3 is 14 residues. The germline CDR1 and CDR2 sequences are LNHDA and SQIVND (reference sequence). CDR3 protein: CASSNAGGLHEQFF. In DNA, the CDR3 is TGTGCCAGTAGTAACGCAGGGGGTCTCCATGAGCAGTTCTTC.

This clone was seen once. The CDR3 nucleotides read TGTGCCAGCAGCAACAGGGGGGAGTGGAACACTGAAGCTTTCTTT. It codes for CASSNRGEWNTEAFF. This chain links TRBV7-6 with TRBJ1-1; 8 bases align to TRBD1. Germline V gene lookup returns CDR1 SGHVS and CDR2 FNYEAQ. This CDR3 has 15 residues. The trim removed 5 bases at V and 1 base at J, leaving 6 bases unmatched.

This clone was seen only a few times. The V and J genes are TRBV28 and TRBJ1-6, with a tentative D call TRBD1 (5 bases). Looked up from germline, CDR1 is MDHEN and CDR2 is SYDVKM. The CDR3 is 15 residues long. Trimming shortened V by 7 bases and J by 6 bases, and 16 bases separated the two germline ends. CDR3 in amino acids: CASTRMTAINSPLHF. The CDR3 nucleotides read TGTGCCAGCACCAGAATGACAGCAATTAATTCACCCCTCCACTTT.